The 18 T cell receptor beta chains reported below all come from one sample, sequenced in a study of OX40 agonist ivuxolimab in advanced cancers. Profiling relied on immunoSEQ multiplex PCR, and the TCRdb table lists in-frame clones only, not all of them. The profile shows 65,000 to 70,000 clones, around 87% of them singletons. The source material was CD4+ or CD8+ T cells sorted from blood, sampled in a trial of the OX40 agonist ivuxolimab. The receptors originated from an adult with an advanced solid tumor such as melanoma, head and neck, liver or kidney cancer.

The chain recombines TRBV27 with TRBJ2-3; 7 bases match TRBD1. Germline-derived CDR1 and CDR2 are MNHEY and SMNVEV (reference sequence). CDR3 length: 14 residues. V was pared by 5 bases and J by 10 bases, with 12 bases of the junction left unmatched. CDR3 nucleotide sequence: TGTGCCAGCAGTGGGGACAGACGAGCAGGTGCGCAGTATTTT. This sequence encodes CASSGDRRAGAQYF.

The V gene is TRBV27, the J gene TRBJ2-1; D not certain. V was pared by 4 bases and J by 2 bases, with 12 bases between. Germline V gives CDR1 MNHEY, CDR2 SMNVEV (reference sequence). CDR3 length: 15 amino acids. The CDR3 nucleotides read TGTGCCAGCAGTTCCCCTAGGCTACCCTACAATGAGCAGTTCTTC. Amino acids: CASSSPRLPYNEQFF.

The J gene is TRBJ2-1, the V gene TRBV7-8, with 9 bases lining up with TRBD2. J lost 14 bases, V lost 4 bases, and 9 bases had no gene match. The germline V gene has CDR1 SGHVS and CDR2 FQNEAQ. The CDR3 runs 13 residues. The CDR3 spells CASSSKTSGTKFF. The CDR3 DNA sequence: TGTGCCAGCAGCTCCAAGACTAGCGGAACGAAGTTCTTC.

CDR3 in amino acids: CAIREDRGRVNEQFF. CDR3 nucleotides: TGTGCCATCAGGGAGGACAGGGGGCGCGTCAATGAGCAGTTCTTC. V is TRBV10-3 and J is TRBJ2-1; 11 positions agree with TRBD1. The CDR3 extends over 15 amino acids. From germline, CDR1 is ENHRY and CDR2 SYGVKD. J was trimmed by 6 bases and V by 6 bases; bases with no gene match: 7.

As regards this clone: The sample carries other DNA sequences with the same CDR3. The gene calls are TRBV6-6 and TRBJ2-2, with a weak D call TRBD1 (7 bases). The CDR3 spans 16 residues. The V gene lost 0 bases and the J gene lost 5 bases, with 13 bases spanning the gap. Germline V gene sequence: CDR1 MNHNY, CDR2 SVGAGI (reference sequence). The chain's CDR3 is CASSYSTGRSTGELFF. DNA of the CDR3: TGTGCCAGCAGTTACTCGACAGGGAGGAGTACCGGGGAGCTGTTTTTT.

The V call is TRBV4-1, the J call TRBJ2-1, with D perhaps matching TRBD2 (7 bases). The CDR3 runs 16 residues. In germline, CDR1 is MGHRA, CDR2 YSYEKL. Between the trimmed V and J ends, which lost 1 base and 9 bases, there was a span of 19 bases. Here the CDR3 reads CASSQVGGAGEAEQFF. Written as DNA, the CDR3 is TGCGCCAGCAGCCAAGTAGGGGGGGCGGGAGAGGCTGAGCAGTTCTTC.

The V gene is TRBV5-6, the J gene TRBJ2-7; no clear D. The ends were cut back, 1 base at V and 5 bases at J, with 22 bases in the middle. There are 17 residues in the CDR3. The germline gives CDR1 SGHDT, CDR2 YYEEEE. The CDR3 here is CASSLCLSADRCDEQYF. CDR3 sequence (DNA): TGTGCCAGCAGCTTGTGCCTAAGCGCCGATCGCTGCGACGAGCAGTACTTC.

Here the CDR3 DNA reads TGTGCCAGTCCACCTTCAGAGGGCCTGTGGGAGACCCAGTACTTC. The encoded protein is CASPPSEGLWETQYF. This rearrangement joins TRBV18 to TRBJ2-5; D is possibly TRBD2 (5 bases). The CDR3 runs to 15 residues. CDR1 and CDR2 (germline): KGHSH, LQKENI. The germline V and J ends were trimmed by 9 bases and 5 bases, with 22 bases remaining between them. The complete variable domain, with remaining parts taken from reference TRBV18 and TRBJ2-5, reads NAGVMQNPRHLVRRRGQEARLRCSPMKGHSHVYWYRQLPEEGLKFMVYLQKENIIDESGMPKERFSAEFPKEGPSILRIQQVVRGDSAAYFCASPPSEGLWETQYFGPGTRLLVL.

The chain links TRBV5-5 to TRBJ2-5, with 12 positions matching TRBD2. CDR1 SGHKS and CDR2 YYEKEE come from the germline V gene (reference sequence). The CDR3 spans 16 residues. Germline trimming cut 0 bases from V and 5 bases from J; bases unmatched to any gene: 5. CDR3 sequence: CASSLGGLAGTETQYF. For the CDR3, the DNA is TGTGCCAGCAGCTTGGGCGGACTAGCGGGGACGGAGACCCAGTACTTC.

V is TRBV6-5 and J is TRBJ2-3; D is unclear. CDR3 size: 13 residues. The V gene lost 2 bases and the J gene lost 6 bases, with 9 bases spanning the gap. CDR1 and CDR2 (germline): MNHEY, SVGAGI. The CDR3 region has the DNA TGTGCCAGCAGTTACGCCGCGACGGATACGCAGTATTTT. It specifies CASSYAATDTQYF.

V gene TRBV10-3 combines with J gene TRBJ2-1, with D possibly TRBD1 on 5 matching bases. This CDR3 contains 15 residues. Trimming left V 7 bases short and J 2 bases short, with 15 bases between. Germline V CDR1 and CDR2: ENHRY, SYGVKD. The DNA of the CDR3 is TGTGCCATCAAGGCGGCGACAGCCGCCTACAATGAGCAGTTCTTC. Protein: CAIKAATAAYNEQFF.

CDR3 sequence: CASSLVTGAEAFF. In DNA, the CDR3 is TGTGCCAGCAGCTTAGTCACGGGGGCTGAAGCTTTCTTT. This sequence joins TRBV7-9 and TRBJ1-1; tentative D call: TRBD1 (5 bases). Trimming left V 1 base short and J 6 bases short, with 9 bases between. CDR1 SEHNR and CDR2 FQNEAQ come from the germline V gene (reference sequence). This CDR3 is built from 13 residues.

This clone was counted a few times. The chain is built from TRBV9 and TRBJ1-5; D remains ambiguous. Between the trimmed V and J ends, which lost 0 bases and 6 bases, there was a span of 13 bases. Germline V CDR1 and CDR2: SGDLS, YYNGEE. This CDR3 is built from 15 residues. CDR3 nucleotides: TGTGCCAGCAGCGTAGACGGTAGGGTTGGTCAGCCCCAGCATTTT. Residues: CASSVDGRVGQPQHF. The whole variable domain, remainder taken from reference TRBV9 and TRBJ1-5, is DSGVTQTPKHLITATGQRVTLRCSPRSGDLSVYWYQQSLDQGLQFLIQYYNGEERAKGNILERFSAQQFPDLHSELNLSSLELGDSALYFCASSVDGRVGQPQHFGDGTRLSIL.

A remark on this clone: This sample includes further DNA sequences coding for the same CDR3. The CDR3: CASSPSTDTQYF. Written as DNA, the CDR3 is TGTGCCAGCTCACCCAGCACAGATACGCAGTATTTT. V usage is TRBV18 and J usage is TRBJ2-3; no firm D call. This CDR3 is 12 amino acids long. Looked up from germline, CDR1 is KGHSH and CDR2 is LQKENI. The V end lost 3 bases, the J end lost 0 bases, and 1 base lay between the germline ends.

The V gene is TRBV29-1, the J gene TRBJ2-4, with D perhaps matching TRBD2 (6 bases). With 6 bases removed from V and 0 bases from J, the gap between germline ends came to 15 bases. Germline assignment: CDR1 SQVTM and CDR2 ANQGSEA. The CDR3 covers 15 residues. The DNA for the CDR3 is TGCAGCGTGAGGGAGGCAGTTCTAGCCAAAAACATTCAGTACTTC. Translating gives CSVREAVLAKNIQYF.

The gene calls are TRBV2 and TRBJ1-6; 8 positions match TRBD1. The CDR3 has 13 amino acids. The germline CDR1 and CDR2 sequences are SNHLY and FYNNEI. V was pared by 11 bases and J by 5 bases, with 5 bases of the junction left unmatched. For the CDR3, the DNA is TGTGCCGGCGGGACAGGTCATAATTCACCCCTCCACTTT. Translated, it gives CAGGTGHNSPLHF.

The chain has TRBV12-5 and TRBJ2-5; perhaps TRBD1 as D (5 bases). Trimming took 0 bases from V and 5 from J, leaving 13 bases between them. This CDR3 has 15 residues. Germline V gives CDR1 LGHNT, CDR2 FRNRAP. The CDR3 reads CASGLVGAPQETQYF. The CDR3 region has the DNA TGTGCTAGTGGTTTGGTAGGGGCCCCACAGGAGACCCAGTACTTC.

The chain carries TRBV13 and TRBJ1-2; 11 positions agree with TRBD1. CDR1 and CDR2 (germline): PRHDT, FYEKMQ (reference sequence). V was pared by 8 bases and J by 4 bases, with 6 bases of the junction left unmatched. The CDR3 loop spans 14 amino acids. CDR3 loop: CASDGTGGIYGYTF. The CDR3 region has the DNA TGTGCCAGCGACGGGACAGGGGGTATCTATGGCTACACCTTC.